The clone carrying this T cell receptor beta chain was seen only a few times. The junction had 8 bases not matched to a gene; V was cut back by 5 bases and J by 6 bases. Germline CDR1 reads GTSNPN; CDR2 reads SVGIG (reference sequence). CDR3 length equals 15 residues. The sample is drawn from a study of blood T cell repertoires in COVID-19. Generated by immunoSEQ multiplex PCR, the TCRdb table keeps only in-frame clones and is missing some. This sample has approximately 110,000 clones; approximately 70% occur once, and the top ten carry approximately 6.3%. The chain joins TRBV30 to TRBJ2-1; 12 bases map to TRBD2. Source material: peripheral blood. The TCR was taken from a man of 80 years or more with acute or convalescent COVID-19. CDR3 bases: TGTGCCTGGCATTCGTGGACTAGCGGGATCAATGAGCAGTTCTTC. Protein sequence: CAWHSWTSGINEQFF.